The rows below give T cell receptor beta chains drawn from one sample of a study of identical twins. TCRdb analysed the 5' RACE reads with MiXCR anew, one entry per CDR3 protein. The table lists approximately 220,000 distinct CDR3 sequences, more than 6.5% of them singletons. These records were also assigned to another study, of yellow fever vaccine responses in identical twins.

Sequenced sample: memory (CD45RO+) T cells sorted from blood. These receptors came from a woman aged 18-29 years in good health. The CDR3 runs from the conserved cysteine through the conserved F or W. The D gene is left open where the match is weak. The size of a clone is reported for some rows only, either as once, few or many, or as a class for expanded clones.

size	D	J	V	DNA	CDR3
many	NA	TRBJ2-1	TRBV6-2/TRBV6-3	TGTGCCAGCAGTCAACAGGACTACAATGAGCAGTTCTTC	CASSQQDYNEQFF
few	NA	TRBJ2-3	TRBV4-3	TGCGCCAGCAGCCAATACACCACAGATACGCAGTATTTT	CASSQYTTDTQYF
few	NA	TRBJ2-5	TRBV7-2	TGTGCCAGCAGCCCGCTGGGCGACAGGGAGACCCAGTACTTC	CASSPLGDRETQYF
NA	TRBD1	TRBJ2-7	TRBV20-1	TGCAGTCTTCTACAGGGGGTGGACGAGCAGTACTTC	CSLLQGVDEQYF
many	NA	TRBJ1-1	TRBV13	TGTGCCAGCAGCCATCACCCGACCCGTGAAGCTTTCTTT	CASSHHPTREAFF
few	NA	TRBJ1-1	TRBV6-4	TGTGCCAGCAGTGGGGGGGTGCGGTCTGAAGCTTTCTTT	CASSGGVRSEAFF
few	NA	TRBJ2-4	TRBV5-4	TGTGCCAGCAGCTTCGGGGATACCAAAAACATTCAGTACTTC	CASSFGDTKNIQYF
many	TRBD1	TRBJ2-1	TRBV20-1	TGCAGTGCTTACAGGGGGCGCGAGGATGAGCAGTTCTTC	CSAYRGREDEQFF
NA	TRBD1	TRBJ2-7	TRBV11-2	TGTGCCAGCAGCTGGGGGACAGGGGGCCCCTACGAGCAGTACTTC	CASSWGTGGPYEQYF
few	NA	TRBJ2-5	TRBV12-3/TRBV12-4	TGTGCCAGCAGTTTGATTTCTGAGACCCAGTACTTC	CASSLISETQYF
many	TRBD1	TRBJ2-7	TRBV5-1	TGCGCCAGCAGCTTACAGGGGGAGGCCTACGAGCAGTACTTC	CASSLQGEAYEQYF
many	NA	TRBJ2-2	TRBV5-1	TGCGCCAGCAGCTTGGCCCCGGACGGGGAGCTGTTTTTT	CASSLAPDGELFF
many	NA	TRBJ2-7	TRBV3-1	TGTGCCAGCAGCCAAGGTAACTGGCGGCTATCCTTACGAGAGCAGTACTTC	CASSQGNWRLSLREQYF
NA	TRBD2	TRBJ2-7	TRBV2	TGTGCCAGCAGACCTAGCGGGAGGAGCTCCTACGAGCAGTACTTC	CASRPSGRSSYEQYF
few	TRBD2	TRBJ2-2	TRBV6-2/TRBV6-3	TGTGCCAGCAGTTCCTTGCTTCTAGCGGGATTAACCGGGGAGCTGTTTTTT	CASSSLLLAGLTGELFF
many	TRBD1	TRBJ2-5	TRBV28	TGTGCCAGCAGTTTCTCCGGACAGGGGCCTCAAGAGACCCAGTACTTC	CASSFSGQGPQETQYF
few	TRBD1	TRBJ1-5	TRBV13	TGTGCCAGCAGCTTCGGGACAGGGAATTTGGGCAATCAGCCCCAGCATTTT	CASSFGTGNLGNQPQHF
NA	NA	TRBJ2-7	TRBV7-2	TGTGCCAGCAGCGCCGCCAAGGAGCAGTACTTC	CASSAAKEQYF
many	TRBD2	TRBJ2-2	TRBV7-2	TGTGCCAGCAGCTTAGGACTAGCGGGAGTATCCGGGGAGCTGTTTTTT	CASSLGLAGVSGELFF
NA	NA	TRBJ1-6	TRBV7-9	TGTGCCAGCAGCCGAGACCCGGGTAGGAATTCACCCCTCCACTTT	CASSRDPGRNSPLHF
NA	TRBD1	TRBJ2-7	TRBV4-3	TGCGCCAGCAGCCAGTCTCGGACAGGGCAGGACGAGCAGTACTTC	CASSQSRTGQDEQYF
NA	NA	TRBJ1-3	TRBV10-3	TGTGCCATCAGTGAGGGTAGTCCGAACACCATATATTTT	CAISEGSPNTIYF
many	NA	TRBJ2-1	TRBV14	TGTGCCAGCAGCCAACAAGGGACTCGAACGTTGGATGAGCAGTTCTTC	CASSQQGTRTLDEQFF
NA	NA	TRBJ1-5	TRBV27	TGTGCCAGCAGCCTCCAGGGTGCCAATCAGCCCCAGCATTTT	CASSLQGANQPQHF
many	TRBD1	TRBJ1-1	TRBV20-1	TGCAGTGCTCCAAACAGGGGCCAGAACACTGAAGCTTTCTTT	CSAPNRGQNTEAFF
many	NA	TRBJ2-4	TRBV4-1	TGCGCCAGCAGCCAAGATGAGGAGGTCAGGGGGGACAAAAACATTCAGTACTTC	CASSQDEEVRGDKNIQYF
many	NA	TRBJ2-2	TRBV12-3/TRBV12-4	TGTGCCAGCAGTTTAGGAGGGGACACCGGGGAGCTGTTTTTT	CASSLGGDTGELFF
many	NA	TRBJ2-7	TRBV6-2/TRBV6-3	TGTGCCAGCAGTTACGGGAGTATGTGGACCTACGAGCAGTACTTC	CASSYGSMWTYEQYF
many	NA	TRBJ2-1	TRBV24-1	TGTGCCGCCGGGCCTACTTCCTACAATGAGCAGTTCTTC	CAAGPTSYNEQFF
NA	TRBD2	TRBJ2-1	TRBV23-1	TGCGCCAGCAGTCGCTTGAGTAGCGGGGGCTACGCGTATGAGCAGTTCTTC	CASSRLSSGGYAYEQFF
many	NA	TRBJ2-7	TRBV5-1	TGCGCCAGCAGCTTGGAACAGTTCTACGAGCAGTACTTC	CASSLEQFYEQYF
NA	NA	TRBJ2-5	TRBV5-1	TGCGCCAGCAGCTTGGCCCGGCGGTCTCAAGAGACCCAGTACTTC	CASSLARRSQETQYF
few	NA	TRBJ2-6	TRBV10-2	TGCGCCAGCAGTGAGACGGGGGCCTCTGGGGCCAACGTCCTGACTTTC	CASSETGASGANVLTF
few	NA	TRBJ2-1	TRBV4-1	TGCGCCAGCAGCCAAGGTAGCCATCCCTACAATGAGCAGTTCTTC	CASSQGSHPYNEQFF
NA	TRBD1	TRBJ2-1	TRBV24-1	TGTGCCACCAGTGATTTGCGACAGGGAAATGAGCAGTTCTTC	CATSDLRQGNEQFF
NA	TRBD2	TRBJ2-7	TRBV12-3/TRBV12-4	TGTGCCAGCAGGCCCGGGACGGCTCGAATAGCGGGAGGGAACACCTACGAGCAGTACTTC	CASRPGTARIAGGNTYEQYF
many	NA	TRBJ2-1	TRBV24-1	TGTGCCACCAGCTCAAACACAGGGAATGAGCAGTTCTTC	CATSSNTGNEQFF
NA	NA	TRBJ1-1	TRBV6-1	TGTGCCAGCAGTGGTGCAGGGCACACTGAAGCTTTCTTT	CASSGAGHTEAFF
NA	NA	TRBJ1-2	TRBV10-3	TGTGCCATCAAACCCCCCGGGTCGGATGGCTACACCTTC	CAIKPPGSDGYTF
NA	NA	TRBJ1-6	TRBV10-2	TGCGCCAGCAGTGAGACCCCCCTGGGAGGCAATTCACCCCTCCACTTT	CASSETPLGGNSPLHF